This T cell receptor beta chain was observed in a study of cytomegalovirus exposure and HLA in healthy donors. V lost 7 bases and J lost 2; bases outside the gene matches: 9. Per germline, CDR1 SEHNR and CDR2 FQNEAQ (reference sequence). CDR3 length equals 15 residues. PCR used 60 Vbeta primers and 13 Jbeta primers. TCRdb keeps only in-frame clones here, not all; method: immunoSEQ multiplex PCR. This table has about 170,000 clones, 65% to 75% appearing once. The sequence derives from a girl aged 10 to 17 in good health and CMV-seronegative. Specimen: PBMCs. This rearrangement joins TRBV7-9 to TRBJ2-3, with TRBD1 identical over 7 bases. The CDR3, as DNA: TGTGCCAGCATCACAGGACAGGACATCACAGATACGCAGTATTTT. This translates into CASITGQDITDTQYF. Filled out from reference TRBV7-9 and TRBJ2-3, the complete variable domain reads DTGVSQNPRHKITKRGQNVTFRCDPISEHNRLYWYRQTLGQGPEFLTYFQNEAQLEKSRLLSDRFSAERPKGSFSTLEIQRTEQGDSAMYLCASITGQDITDTQYFGPGTRLTVL.